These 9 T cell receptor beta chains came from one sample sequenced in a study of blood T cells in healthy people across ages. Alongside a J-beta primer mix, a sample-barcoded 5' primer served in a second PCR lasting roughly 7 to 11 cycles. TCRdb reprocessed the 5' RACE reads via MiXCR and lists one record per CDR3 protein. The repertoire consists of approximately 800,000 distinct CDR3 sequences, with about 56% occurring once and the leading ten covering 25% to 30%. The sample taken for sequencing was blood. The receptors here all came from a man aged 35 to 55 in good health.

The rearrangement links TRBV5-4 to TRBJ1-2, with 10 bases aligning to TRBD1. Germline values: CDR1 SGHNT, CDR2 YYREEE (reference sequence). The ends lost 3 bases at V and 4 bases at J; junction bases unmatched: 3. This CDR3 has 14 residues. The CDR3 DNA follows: TGTGCCAGCAGCTCGGACAGGGGGTCCTATGGCTACACCTTC. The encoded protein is CASSSDRGSYGYTF.

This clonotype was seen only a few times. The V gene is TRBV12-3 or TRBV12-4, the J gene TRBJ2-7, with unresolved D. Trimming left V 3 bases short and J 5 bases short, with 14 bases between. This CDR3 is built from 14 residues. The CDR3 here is CASSFEALVHEQYF. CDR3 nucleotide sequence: TGTGCCAGCAGTTTCGAAGCCCTAGTCCACGAGCAGTACTTC.

The chain's CDR3 is CASRPIAVRYNEQFF. The CDR3, as DNA: TGTGCCAGCAGGCCCATAGCGGTCCGCTACAATGAGCAGTTCTTC. This chain links TRBV6-2 or TRBV6-3 with TRBJ2-1, with D perhaps matching TRBD2 (6 bases). V lost 6 bases, J lost 3 bases, and 15 bases lay in between. Per the germline V gene, CDR1 is MNHEY and CDR2 is SVGEGT. This CDR3 has 15 amino acids.

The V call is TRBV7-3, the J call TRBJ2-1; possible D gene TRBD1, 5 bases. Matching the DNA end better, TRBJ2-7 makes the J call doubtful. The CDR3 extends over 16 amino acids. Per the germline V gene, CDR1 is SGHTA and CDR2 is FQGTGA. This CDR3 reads CASSPIGQGVYNEQYF. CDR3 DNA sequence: TGTGCCAGCAGCCCGATCGGGCAGGGTGTTTACAATGAGCAGTACTTC.

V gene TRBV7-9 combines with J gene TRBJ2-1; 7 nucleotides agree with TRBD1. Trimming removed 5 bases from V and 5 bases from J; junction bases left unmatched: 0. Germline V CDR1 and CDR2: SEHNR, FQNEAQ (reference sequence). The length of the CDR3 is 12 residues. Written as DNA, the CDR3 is TGTGCCAGCAGCGGGACAGACAATGAGCAGTTCTTC. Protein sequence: CASSGTDNEQFF.

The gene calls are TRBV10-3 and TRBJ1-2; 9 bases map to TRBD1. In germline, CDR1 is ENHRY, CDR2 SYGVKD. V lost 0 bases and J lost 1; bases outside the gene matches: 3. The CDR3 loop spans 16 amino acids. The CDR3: CAISESTGGDNYGYTF. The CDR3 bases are TGTGCCATCAGTGAGTCGACAGGGGGGGATAACTATGGCTACACCTTC.

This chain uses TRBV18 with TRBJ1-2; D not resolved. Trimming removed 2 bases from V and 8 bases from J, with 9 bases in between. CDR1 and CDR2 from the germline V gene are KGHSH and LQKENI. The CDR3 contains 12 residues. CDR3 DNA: TGTGCCAGCTCACCAGACTTGTCAGGCTACACCTTC. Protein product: CASSPDLSGYTF.

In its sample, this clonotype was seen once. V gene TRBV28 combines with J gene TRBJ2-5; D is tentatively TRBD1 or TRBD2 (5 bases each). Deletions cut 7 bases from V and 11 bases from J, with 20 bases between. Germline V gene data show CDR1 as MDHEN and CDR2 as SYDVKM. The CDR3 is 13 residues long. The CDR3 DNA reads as TGTGCCAGCACGGGACCCCGGGCGGAAGAGCAGTACTTC. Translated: CASTGPRAEEQYF.

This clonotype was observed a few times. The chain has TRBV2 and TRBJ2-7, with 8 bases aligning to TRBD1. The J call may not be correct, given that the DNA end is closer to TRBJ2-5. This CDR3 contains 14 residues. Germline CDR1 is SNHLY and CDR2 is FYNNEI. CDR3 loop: CASSDQGAEETQYF. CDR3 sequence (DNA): TGTGCCAGCAGTGATCAGGGGGCAGAGGAGACCCAGTACTTC.